This TCR beta chain derives from a study of cytomegalovirus exposure and HLA in healthy donors. PCR employed 60 Vbeta and 13 Jbeta primers. Some clones are missing from TCRdb's copy, which holds only in-frame ones; the method was immunoSEQ multiplex PCR. The sample comprises about 90,000 clones, 60% to 85% of which are singletons, and about 4.6% rests with the top ten. The V and J ends lost 3 bases and 4 bases respectively, with 11 bases between them. Germline values: CDR1 SGHTA, CDR2 FQGTGA. CDR3 size: 14 residues. The TCR sequence derives from a woman between 40 and 55 years old in good health and CMV-seropositive. This chain connects TRBV7-3 to TRBJ2-3; D is undetermined. The specimen was PBMCs. This chain's CDR3 is CASSFYPRADTQYF. In nucleotides, the CDR3 is TGTGCCAGCAGCTTTTACCCCCGGGCAGATACGCAGTATTTT.